The 13 T cell receptor beta chains below were found in one sample sequenced in a study of T cell responses to AZD1222 COVID-19 vaccine (TCRdb year 2021). The library was built by means of the immunoSEQ multiplex PCR assay. TCRdb limited this immuneACCESS table to in-frame rearrangements with V and J called. A share of clones is missing; checked studies link under half to unresolved V genes, and the rest is unexplained. A total of more than 250,000 clones appear in this sample, approximately 95% of them only once. The top ten constitute 0.55% of the sample. Taken with the paper, the label for time point translates to: baseline before first vaccination. Sample: peripheral blood, taken on day 0 of AZD1222 vaccination. These receptors were taken from an adult in good health.

This chain connects TRBV28 to TRBJ2-1; no clear D gene. Trimming removed 3 bases at V and 8 bases at J, with 14 bases between. The CDR3 runs to 14 residues. CDR1 is MDHEN, CDR2 SYDVKM, per germline. The CDR3 DNA reads as TGTGCCAGCAGTTTGAGAGAGCCCTGGGATGAGCAGTTCTTC. Translated: CASSLREPWDEQFF.

The chain couples TRBV5-6 to TRBJ1-1, with D possibly TRBD1 on 5 matching bases. Trimming took 1 base from V and 11 from J, leaving 24 bases between them. The CDR3 loop spans 16 amino acids. In germline, CDR1 is SGHDT, CDR2 YYEEEE. CDR3 amino acids: CASSLTPGSLIGGAFF. The CDR3 DNA is TGTGCCAGCAGCTTGACTCCGGGGAGTCTTATCGGGGGGGCTTTCTTT.

The CDR3 region has the DNA TGTGCCAGCAGCCAAGAGGGCGCCTATGGCTACACCTTC. Translated: CASSQEGAYGYTF. The V call is TRBV3-1 (or the pseudogene TRBV3-2), the J call TRBJ1-2; unclear D gene. The CDR3 sequence is 13 residues long. Germline values: CDR1 LGHDT, CDR2 YNNKEL (reference sequence). V was shortened by 0 bases and J by 4 bases, with 6 bases between the two germline ends.

The chain uses TRBV5-8 and TRBJ1-2; D may be TRBD1 (5 bases). CDR3 length: 14 residues. Trimming shortened V by 5 bases and J by 8 bases, and 19 bases separated the two germline ends. The germline CDR1 and CDR2 sequences are SGHTS and YDEGEE. The CDR3 loop is CASRRSAGINGYTF. The CDR3 DNA reads as TGTGCCAGCAGAAGGTCAGCAGGGATTAACGGCTACACCTTC.

This chain connects TRBV28 to TRBJ2-5, with D perhaps matching TRBD1 (5 bases). The V gene's germline CDR1 is MDHEN and CDR2 SYDVKM. V dropped 6 bases and J dropped 6 bases, with 20 bases sitting between them. The CDR3 consists of 15 residues. CDR3 coding DNA: TGTGCCAGCAGCTCCTCGGTCGGACACAGCCAGACCCAGTACTTC. It is translated as CASSSSVGHSQTQYF.

The chain combines TRBV7-9 with TRBJ1-2; TRBD1 aligns across 10 bases. Germline loops: CDR1 SEHNR, CDR2 FQNEAQ (reference sequence). V trimming: 4 bases; J trimming: 8 bases; junction bases outside the gene matches: 13. This CDR3 has 16 amino acids. The CDR3 DNA is TGTGCCAGCAGCTCTCAGGGGACTGACAGGGGGCACGGCTACACCTTC. This gives the protein CASSSQGTDRGHGYTF.

The J gene is TRBJ2-3, the V gene TRBV7-3; D possibly corresponds to TRBD1 (6 bases). V shed 0 bases and J shed 7 bases, with 11 bases lying between them. Germline loops: CDR1 SGHTA, CDR2 FQGTGA. The CDR3 has 14 amino acids. CDR3 sequence reads: CASSLTPTGNTQYF. CDR3 coding DNA: TGTGCCAGCAGCTTAACACCTACAGGGAATACGCAGTATTTT.

This rearrangement joins TRBV19 to TRBJ2-7; the match to TRBD1 covers 10 bases. The CDR3 spans 15 residues. V gave up 5 bases and J gave up 6 bases; unmatched junction bases: 10. Germline V lookup: CDR1 LNHDA, CDR2 SQIVND (reference sequence). CDR3 amino acids: CASSPRDRGSLEQYF. The CDR3 coding sequence is TGTGCCAGTAGTCCCCGGGACAGGGGATCCCTCGAGCAGTACTTC.

This rearrangement joins TRBV3-1 (or the pseudogene TRBV3-2) to TRBJ1-1, with D hard to call. The CDR3 extends over 13 amino acids. The germline gives CDR1 LGHDT, CDR2 YNNKEL (reference sequence). V lost 3 bases and J 3 bases, leaving 8 bases between the germline ends. The CDR3 spells CASSHTGYTEAFF. CDR3 nucleotides: TGTGCCAGCAGCCATACGGGGTACACTGAAGCTTTCTTT.

The chain couples TRBV15 to TRBJ1-1; the D is unclear. With 4 bases removed from V and 2 bases from J, the gap between germline ends came to 14 bases. Germline V gives CDR1 LNHNV, CDR2 YYDKDF (reference sequence). The CDR3 runs to 15 residues. The DNA of the CDR3 is TGTGCCACCAGCACAACTAGCGGGGTAAACACTGAAGCTTTCTTT. Protein product: CATSTTSGVNTEAFF.

The chain joins TRBV7-3 to TRBJ1-1; TRBD1 is a possible D gene (6 bases). The CDR3 spans 14 residues. Germline V gene sequence: CDR1 SGHTA, CDR2 FQGTGA. V shed 3 bases and J shed 4 bases, with 12 bases lying between them. The CDR3 loop reads CASSFDRTSTEAFF. The CDR3 DNA follows: TGTGCCAGCAGCTTCGACAGGACGAGCACTGAAGCTTTCTTT.

V gene TRBV18 combines with J gene TRBJ1-1, with D perhaps TRBD1 (5 bases). V lost 3 bases to trimming and J lost 5 bases, with 13 bases between them. This CDR3 spans 14 amino acids. Germline V lookup: CDR1 KGHSH, CDR2 LQKENI. This CDR3 is CASSPLGVGTEAFF. The CDR3 DNA follows: TGTGCCAGCTCACCGCTGGGGGTCGGAACTGAAGCTTTCTTT.

This sequence joins TRBV5-4 and TRBJ2-5; 12 nucleotides align to TRBD2. The CDR3 length is 15 residues. Looked up from germline, CDR1 is SGHNT and CDR2 is YYREEE (reference sequence). J gave up 3 bases and V 4 bases, and 4 bases lay outside the gene matches. CDR3 coding DNA: TGTGCCAGCAGCACCCGACTAGCGGGGGAAGAGACCCAGTACTTC. Its translation is CASSTRLAGEETQYF. The complete variable domain, with remaining parts taken from reference TRBV5-4 and TRBJ2-5, reads ETGVTQSPTHLIKTRGQQVTLRCSSQSGHNTVSWYQQALGQGPQFIFQYYREEENGRGNFPPRFSGLQFPNYSSELNVNALELDDSALYLCASSTRLAGEETQYFGPGTRLLVL.